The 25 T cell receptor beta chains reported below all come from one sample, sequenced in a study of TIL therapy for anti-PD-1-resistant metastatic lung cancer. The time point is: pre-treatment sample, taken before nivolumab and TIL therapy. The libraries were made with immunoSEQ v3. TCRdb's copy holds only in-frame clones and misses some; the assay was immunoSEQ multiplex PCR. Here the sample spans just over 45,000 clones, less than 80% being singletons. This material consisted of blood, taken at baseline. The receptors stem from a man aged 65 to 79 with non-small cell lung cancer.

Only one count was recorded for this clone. CDR3 sequence (DNA): TGTGCCAGCAGTAAGGGGGGGACAGGGACCTTTTACGAGCAGTACTTC. Protein sequence: CASSKGGTGTFYEQYF. The chain links TRBV27 to TRBJ2-7; 9 positions match TRBD1. The CDR3 consists of 16 residues. V was pared by 5 bases and J by 4 bases, with 12 bases of the junction left unmatched. CDR1 and CDR2 (germline): MNHEY, SMNVEV (reference sequence).

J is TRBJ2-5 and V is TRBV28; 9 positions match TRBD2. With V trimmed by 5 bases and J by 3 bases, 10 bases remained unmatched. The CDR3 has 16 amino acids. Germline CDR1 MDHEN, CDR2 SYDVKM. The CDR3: CASSGLSGRTEETQYF. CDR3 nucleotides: TGTGCCAGCAGTGGCCTTAGCGGGAGAACTGAAGAGACCCAGTACTTC.

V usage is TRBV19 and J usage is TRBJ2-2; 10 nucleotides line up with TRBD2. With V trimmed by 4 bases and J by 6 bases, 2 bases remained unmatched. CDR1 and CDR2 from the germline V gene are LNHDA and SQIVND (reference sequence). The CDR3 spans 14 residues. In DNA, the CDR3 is TGTGCCAGTAGTAAAGGACTAGCGGCCGGGGAGCTGTTTTTT. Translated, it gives CASSKGLAAGELFF. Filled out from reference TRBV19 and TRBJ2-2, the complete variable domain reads DGGITQSPKYLFRKEGQNVTLSCEQNLNHDAMYWYRQDPGQGLRLIYYSQIVNDFQKGDIAEGYSVSREKKESFPLTVTSAQKNPTAFYLCASSKGLAAGELFFGEGSRLTVL.

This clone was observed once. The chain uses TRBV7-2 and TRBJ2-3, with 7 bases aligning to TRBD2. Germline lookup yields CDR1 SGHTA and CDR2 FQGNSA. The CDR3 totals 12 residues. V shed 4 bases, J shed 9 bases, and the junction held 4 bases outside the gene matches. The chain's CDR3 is CASSSSGGTQYF. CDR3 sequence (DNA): TGTGCCAGCAGCTCTAGCGGAGGAACGCAGTATTTT.

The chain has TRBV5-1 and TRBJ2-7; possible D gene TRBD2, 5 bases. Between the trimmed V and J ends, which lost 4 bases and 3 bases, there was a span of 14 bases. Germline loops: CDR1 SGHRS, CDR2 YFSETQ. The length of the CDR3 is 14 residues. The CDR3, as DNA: TGCGCCAGCAGCCGCGAGGGAGAGGGCTACGAGCAGTACTTC. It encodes CASSREGEGYEQYF.

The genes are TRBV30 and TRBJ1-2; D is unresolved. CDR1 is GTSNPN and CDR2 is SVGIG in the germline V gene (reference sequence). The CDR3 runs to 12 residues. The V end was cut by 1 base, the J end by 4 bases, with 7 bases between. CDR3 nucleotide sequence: TGTGCCTGGAGTGGCAGCTCCTATGGCTACACCTTC. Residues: CAWSGSSYGYTF.

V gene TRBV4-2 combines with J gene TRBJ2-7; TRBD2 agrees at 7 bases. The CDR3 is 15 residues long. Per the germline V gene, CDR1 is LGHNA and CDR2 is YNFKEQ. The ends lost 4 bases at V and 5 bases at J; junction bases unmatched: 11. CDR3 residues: CASSPSGLAVHEQYF. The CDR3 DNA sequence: TGTGCCAGCAGCCCCTCCGGGCTAGCGGTCCACGAGCAGTACTTC.

The CDR3 loop is CASVLGQPSRNEQFF. For the CDR3, the DNA is TGTGCCAGTGTTCTGGGACAGCCTTCGCGGAATGAGCAGTTCTTC. The genes are TRBV2 and TRBJ2-1; 7 nucleotides align to TRBD1. V trimming: 9 bases; J trimming: 7 bases; junction bases outside the gene matches: 15. The CDR3 loop spans 15 amino acids. From germline, CDR1 is SNHLY and CDR2 FYNNEI.

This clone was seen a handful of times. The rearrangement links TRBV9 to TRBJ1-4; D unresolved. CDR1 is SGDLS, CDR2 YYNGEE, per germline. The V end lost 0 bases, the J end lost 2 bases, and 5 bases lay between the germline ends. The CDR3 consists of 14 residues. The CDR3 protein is CASSVGGTNEKLFF. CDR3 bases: TGTGCCAGCAGCGTAGGAGGGACTAATGAAAAACTGTTTTTT.

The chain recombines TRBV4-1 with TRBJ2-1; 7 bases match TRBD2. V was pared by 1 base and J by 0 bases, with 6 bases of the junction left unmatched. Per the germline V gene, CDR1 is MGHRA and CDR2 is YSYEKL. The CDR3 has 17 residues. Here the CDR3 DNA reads TGCGCCAGCAGCCAAGCGGGAGGCGGGGACTCCTACAATGAGCAGTTCTTC. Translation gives CASSQAGGGDSYNEQFF.

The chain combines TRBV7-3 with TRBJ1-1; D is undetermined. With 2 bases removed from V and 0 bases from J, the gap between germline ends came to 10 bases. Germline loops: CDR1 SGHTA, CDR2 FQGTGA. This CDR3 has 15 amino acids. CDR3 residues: CASSLGPSMNTEAFF. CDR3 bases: TGTGCCAGCAGCTTAGGGCCGTCCATGAACACTGAAGCTTTCTTT.

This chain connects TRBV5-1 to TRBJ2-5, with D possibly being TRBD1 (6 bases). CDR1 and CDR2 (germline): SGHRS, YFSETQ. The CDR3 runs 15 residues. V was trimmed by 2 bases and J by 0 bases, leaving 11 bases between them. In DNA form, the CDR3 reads TGCGCCAGCAGCTTTCAGGGGAACTACCAAGAGACCCAGTACTTC. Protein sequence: CASSFQGNYQETQYF. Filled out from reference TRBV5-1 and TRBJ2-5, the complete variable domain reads KAGVTQTPRYLIKTRGQQVTLSCSPISGHRSVSWYQQTPGQGLQFLFEYFSETQRNKGNFPGRFSGRQFSNSRSEMNVSTLELGDSALYLCASSFQGNYQETQYFGPGTRLLVL.

The CDR3 loop is CASSRTGGNEAFF. The CDR3, as DNA: TGTGCCAGCAGCCGGACAGGGGGCAATGAAGCTTTCTTT. The chain combines TRBV27 with TRBJ1-1; 11 bases align to TRBD1. The germline gives CDR1 MNHEY, CDR2 SMNVEV (reference sequence). V dropped 6 bases and J dropped 7; count of bases not matched to a gene: 4. The CDR3 consists of 13 residues.

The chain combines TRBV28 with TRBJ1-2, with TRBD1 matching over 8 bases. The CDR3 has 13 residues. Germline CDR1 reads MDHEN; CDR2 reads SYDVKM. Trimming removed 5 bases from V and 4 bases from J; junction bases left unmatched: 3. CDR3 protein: CASSPTGAYGYTF. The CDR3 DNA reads TGTGCCAGCAGTCCGACAGGGGCCTATGGCTACACCTTC.

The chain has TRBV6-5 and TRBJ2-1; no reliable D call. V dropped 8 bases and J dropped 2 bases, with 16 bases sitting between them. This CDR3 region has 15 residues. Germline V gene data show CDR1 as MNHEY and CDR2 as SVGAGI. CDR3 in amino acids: CASATSQAPYNEQFF. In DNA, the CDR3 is TGTGCCAGCGCGACTTCCCAAGCCCCCTACAATGAGCAGTTCTTC.

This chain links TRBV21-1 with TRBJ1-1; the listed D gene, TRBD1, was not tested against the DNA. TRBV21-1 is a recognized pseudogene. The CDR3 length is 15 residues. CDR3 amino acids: CASMTGTGGHTEAFF. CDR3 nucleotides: TGTGCCAGCATGACCGGGACAGGGGGCCACACTGAAGCTTTCTTT.

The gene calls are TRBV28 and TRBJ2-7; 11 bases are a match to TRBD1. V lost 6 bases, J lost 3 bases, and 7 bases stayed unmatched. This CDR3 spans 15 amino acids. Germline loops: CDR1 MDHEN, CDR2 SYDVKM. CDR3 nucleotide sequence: TGTGCCAGCAGCCTGCCCGGGACAGGGGGCTACGAGCAGTACTTC. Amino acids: CASSLPGTGGYEQYF.

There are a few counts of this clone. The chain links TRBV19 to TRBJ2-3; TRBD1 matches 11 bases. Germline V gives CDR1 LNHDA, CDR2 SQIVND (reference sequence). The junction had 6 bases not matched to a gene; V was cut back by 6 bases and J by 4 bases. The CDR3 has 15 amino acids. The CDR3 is CASSKGQGDPDTQYF. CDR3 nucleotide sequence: TGTGCCAGTAGCAAGGGACAGGGGGACCCAGATACGCAGTATTTT.

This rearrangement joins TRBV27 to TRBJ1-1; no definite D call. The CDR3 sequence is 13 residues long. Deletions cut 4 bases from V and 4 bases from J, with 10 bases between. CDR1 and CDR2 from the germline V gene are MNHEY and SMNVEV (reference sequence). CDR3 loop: CASSYSSGTEAFF. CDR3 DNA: TGTGCCAGCAGTTATAGTTCAGGCACTGAAGCTTTCTTT.

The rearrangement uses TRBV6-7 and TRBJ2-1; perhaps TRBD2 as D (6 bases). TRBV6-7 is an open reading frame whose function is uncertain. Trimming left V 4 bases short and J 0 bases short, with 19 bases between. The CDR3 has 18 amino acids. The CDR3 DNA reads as TGTGCCAGCAGTTCCTACTCATCCCACGGGAGCTCCTACAATGAGCAGTTCTTC. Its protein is CASSSYSSHGSSYNEQFF.

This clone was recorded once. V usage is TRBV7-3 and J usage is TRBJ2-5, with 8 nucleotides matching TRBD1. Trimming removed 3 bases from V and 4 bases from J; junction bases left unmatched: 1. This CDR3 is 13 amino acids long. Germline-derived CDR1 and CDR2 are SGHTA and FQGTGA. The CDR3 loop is CASSFGQGETQYF. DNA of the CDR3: TGTGCCAGCAGCTTCGGACAGGGAGAGACCCAGTACTTC. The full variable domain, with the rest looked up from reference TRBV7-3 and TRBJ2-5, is GAGVSQTPSNKVTEKGKYVELRCDPISGHTALYWYRQSLGQGPEFLIYFQGTGAADDSGLPNDRFFAVRPEGSVSTLKIQRTERGDSAVYLCASSFGQGETQYFGPGTRLLVL.

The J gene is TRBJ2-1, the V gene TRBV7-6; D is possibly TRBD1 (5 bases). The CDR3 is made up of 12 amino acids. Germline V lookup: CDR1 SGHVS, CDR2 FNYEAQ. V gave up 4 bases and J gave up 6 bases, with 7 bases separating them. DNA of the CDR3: TGTGCCAGCAGCTCCCAGGGCAATGAGCAGTTCTTC. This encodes CASSSQGNEQFF.

The CDR3 sequence is CARRGIAGGSYNEQFF. The CDR3 DNA is TGTGCCAGAAGGGGCATAGCGGGAGGCTCCTACAATGAGCAGTTCTTC. The chain has TRBV19 and TRBJ2-1; TRBD2 matches 10 bases. V gave up 9 bases and J gave up 0 bases; unmatched junction bases: 8. Germline-derived CDR1 and CDR2 are LNHDA and SQIVND (reference sequence). This CDR3 contains 16 residues. Variable domain in full (rest from reference TRBV19 and TRBJ2-1): DGGITQSPKYLFRKEGQNVTLSCEQNLNHDAMYWYRQDPGQGLRLIYYSQIVNDFQKGDIAEGYSVSREKKESFPLTVTSAQKNPTAFYLCARRGIAGGSYNEQFFGPGTRLTVL.

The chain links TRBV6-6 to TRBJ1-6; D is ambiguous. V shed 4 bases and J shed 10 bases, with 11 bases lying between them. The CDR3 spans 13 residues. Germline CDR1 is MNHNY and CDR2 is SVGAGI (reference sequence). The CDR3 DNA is TGTGCCAGCAGTTCCCGACCGAACTCACCCCTCCACTTT. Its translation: CASSSRPNSPLHF.

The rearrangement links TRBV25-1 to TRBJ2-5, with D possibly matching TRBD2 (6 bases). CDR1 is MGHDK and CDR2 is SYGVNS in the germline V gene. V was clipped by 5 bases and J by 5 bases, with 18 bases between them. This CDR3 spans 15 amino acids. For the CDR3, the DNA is TGTGCCAGCAGTTGGCGAGGAGCAGGAGGGGAGACCCAGTACTTC. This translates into CASSWRGAGGETQYF. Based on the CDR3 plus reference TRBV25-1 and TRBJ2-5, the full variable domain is EADIYQTPRYLVIGTGKKITLECSQTMGHDKMYWYQQDPGMELHLIHYSYGVNSTEKGDLSSESTVSRIRTEHFPLTLESARPSHTSQYLCASSWRGAGGETQYFGPGTRLLVL.